Listed here are 3 T cell receptor beta chains from one sample, sequenced in a study of T cell responses to AZD1222 COVID-19 vaccine. Sequencing used immunoSEQ multiplex PCR; TCRdb keeps in-frame clones, though not all of them. Among about 85,000 clones, around 85% were seen once, and the ten largest hold 7%. Source: peripheral blood, taken on day 0 of AZD1222 vaccination. The origin of the receptors is an adult in good health.

This rearrangement joins TRBV12-3 or TRBV12-4 to TRBJ2-3; D gene uncertain. Trimming took off 2 bases at V and 6 bases at J, with 6 bases between the two ends. The CDR3 length is 12 residues. The CDR3 spells CASSLFGDTQYF. The CDR3 DNA sequence: TGTGCCAGCAGTTTATTTGGCGATACGCAGTATTTT.

This chain joins TRBV19 and TRBJ1-3; the match to TRBD1 covers 8 bases. The CDR3 runs to 15 residues. The germline CDR1 and CDR2 sequences are LNHDA and SQIVND (reference sequence). V trimming: 5 bases; J trimming: 0 bases; junction bases outside the gene matches: 3. CDR3 DNA sequence: TGTGCCAGTAGTGGGGGACAGGACTCTGGAAACACCATATATTTT. Translated: CASSGGQDSGNTIYF.

This clone showed up just once. This chain connects TRBV10-2 to TRBJ2-2; D is perhaps TRBD1 (6 bases). V was shortened by 0 bases and J by 6 bases, with 11 bases between the two germline ends. This CDR3 comprises 15 residues. Germline CDR1 and CDR2: WSHSY and SAAADI. For the CDR3, the DNA is TGCGCCAGCAGTGAGTCCCAGGGGTCGGCCGGGGAGCTGTTTTTT. Protein product: CASSESQGSAGELFF.